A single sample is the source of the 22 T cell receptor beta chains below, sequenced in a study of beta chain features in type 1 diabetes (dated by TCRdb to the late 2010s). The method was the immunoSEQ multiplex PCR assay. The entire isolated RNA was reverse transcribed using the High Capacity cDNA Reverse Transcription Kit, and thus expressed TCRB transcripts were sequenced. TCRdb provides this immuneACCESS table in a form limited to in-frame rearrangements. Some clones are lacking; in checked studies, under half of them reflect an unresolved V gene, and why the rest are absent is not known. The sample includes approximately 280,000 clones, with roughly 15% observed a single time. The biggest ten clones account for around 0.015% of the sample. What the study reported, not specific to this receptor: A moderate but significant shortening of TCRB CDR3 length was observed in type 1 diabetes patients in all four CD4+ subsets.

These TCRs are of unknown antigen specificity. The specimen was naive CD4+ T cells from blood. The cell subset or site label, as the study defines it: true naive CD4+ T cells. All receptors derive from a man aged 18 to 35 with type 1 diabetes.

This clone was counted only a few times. The CDR3 spells CASSWGPSGGLYEQYF. The DNA for the CDR3 is TGTGCCAGCAGCTGGGGGCCCAGCGGGGGCCTTTACGAGCAGTACTTC. The V gene is TRBV5-5, the J gene TRBJ2-7; TRBD2 matches 8 bases. The CDR3 extends over 16 amino acids. Germline values: CDR1 SGHKS, CDR2 YYEKEE (reference sequence). V gave up 3 bases and J gave up 4 bases; unmatched junction bases: 12.

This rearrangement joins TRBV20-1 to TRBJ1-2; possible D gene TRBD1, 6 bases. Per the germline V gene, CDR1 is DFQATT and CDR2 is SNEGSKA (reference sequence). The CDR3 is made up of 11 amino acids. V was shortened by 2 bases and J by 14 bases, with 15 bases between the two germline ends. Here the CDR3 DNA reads TGCAGTGCTAGAATCCAGGGGACACTGACCTTC. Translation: CSARIQGTLTF.

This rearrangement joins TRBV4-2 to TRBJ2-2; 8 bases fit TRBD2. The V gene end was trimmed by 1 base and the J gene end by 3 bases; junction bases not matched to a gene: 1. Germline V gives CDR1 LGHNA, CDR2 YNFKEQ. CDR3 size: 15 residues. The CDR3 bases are TGTGCCAGCAGCCAAGCACTAGCGGACACCGGGGAGCTGTTTTTT. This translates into CASSQALADTGELFF.

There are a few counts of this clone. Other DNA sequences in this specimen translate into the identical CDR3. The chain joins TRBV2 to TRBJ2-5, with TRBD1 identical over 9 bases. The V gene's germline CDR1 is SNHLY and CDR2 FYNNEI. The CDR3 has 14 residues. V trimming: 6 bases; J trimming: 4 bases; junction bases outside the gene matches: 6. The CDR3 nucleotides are TGTGCCAGCAGCGGGGGACAGGGAGGAGAGACCCAGTACTTC. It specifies CASSGGQGGETQYF.

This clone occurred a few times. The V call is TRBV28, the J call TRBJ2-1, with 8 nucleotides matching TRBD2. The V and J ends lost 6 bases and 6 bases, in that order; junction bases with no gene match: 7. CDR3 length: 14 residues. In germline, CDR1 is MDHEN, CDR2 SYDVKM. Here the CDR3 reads CASRHPGGGNEQFF. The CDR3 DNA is TGTGCCAGCAGGCATCCGGGGGGGGGCAATGAGCAGTTCTTC.

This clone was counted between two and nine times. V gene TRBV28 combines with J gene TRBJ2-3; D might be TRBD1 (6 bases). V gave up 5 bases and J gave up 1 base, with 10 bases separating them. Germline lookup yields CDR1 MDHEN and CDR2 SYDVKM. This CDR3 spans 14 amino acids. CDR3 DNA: TGTGCCAGCAGTGGTCGACAGGGCACAGATACGCAGTATTTT. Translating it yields CASSGRQGTDTQYF.

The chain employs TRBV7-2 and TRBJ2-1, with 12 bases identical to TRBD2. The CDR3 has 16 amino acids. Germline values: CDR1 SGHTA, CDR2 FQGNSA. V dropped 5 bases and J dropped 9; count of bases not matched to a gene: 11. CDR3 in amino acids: CASSRPLAGGRSEQFF. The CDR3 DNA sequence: TGTGCCAGCAGCCGCCCACTAGCGGGAGGAAGAAGTGAGCAGTTCTTC.

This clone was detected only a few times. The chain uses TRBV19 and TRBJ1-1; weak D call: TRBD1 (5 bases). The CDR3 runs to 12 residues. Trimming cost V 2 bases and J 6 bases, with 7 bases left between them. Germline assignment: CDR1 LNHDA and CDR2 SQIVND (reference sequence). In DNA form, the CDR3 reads TGTGCCAGTAGTATATGGGGGGCTGAAGCTTTCTTT. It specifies CASSIWGAEAFF.

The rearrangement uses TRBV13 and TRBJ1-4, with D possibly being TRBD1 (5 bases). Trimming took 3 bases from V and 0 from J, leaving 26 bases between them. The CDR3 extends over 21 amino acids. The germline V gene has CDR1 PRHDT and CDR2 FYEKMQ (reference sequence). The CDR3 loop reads CASSFTRTPFQLLSTNEKLFF. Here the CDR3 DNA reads TGTGCCAGCAGCTTCACCCGGACACCCTTCCAATTGCTCTCAACTAATGAAAAACTGTTTTTT.

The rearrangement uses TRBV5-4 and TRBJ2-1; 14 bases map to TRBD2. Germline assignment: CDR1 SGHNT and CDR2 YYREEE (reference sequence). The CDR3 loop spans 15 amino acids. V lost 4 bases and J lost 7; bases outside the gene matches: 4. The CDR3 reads CASSPGLAGVNEQFF. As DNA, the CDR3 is TGTGCCAGCAGCCCGGGACTAGCGGGAGTTAATGAGCAGTTCTTC.

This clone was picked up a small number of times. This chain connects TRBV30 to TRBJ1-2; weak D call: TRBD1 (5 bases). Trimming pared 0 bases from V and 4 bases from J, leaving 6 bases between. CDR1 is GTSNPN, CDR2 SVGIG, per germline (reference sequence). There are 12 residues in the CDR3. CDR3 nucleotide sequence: TGTGCCTGGAGTGTAGACAGCTATGGCTACACCTTC. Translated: CAWSVDSYGYTF. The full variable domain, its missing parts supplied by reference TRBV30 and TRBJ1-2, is SQTIHQWPATLVQPVGSPLSLECTVEGTSNPNLYWYRQAAGRGLQLLFYSVGIGQISSEVPQNLSASRPQDRQFILSSKKLLLSDSGFYLCAWSVDSYGYTFGSGTRLTVV.

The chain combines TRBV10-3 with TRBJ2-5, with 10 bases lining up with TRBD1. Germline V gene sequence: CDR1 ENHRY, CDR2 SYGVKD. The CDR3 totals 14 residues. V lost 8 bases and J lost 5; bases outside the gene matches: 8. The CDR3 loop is CAIRTGTGDETQYF. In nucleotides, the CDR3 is TGTGCCATCCGGACTGGGACAGGGGATGAGACCCAGTACTTC.

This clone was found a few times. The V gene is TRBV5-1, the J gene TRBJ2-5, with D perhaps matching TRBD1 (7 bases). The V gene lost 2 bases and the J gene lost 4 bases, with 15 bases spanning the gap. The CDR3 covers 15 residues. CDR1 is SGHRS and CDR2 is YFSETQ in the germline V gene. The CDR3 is CASSLVEGAGETQYF. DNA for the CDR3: TGCGCCAGCAGCTTAGTGGAGGGGGCAGGAGAGACCCAGTACTTC.

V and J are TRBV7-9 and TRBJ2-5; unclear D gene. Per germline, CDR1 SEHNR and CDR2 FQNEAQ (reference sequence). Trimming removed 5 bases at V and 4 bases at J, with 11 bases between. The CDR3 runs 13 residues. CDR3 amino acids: CASSLMAGETQYF. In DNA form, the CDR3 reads TGTGCCAGCAGCCTTATGGCTGGAGAGACCCAGTACTTC. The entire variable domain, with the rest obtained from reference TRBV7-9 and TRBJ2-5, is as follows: DTGVSQNPRHKITKRGQNVTFRCDPISEHNRLYWYRQTLGQGPEFLTYFQNEAQLEKSRLLSDRFSAERPKGSFSTLEIQRTEQGDSAMYLCASSLMAGETQYFGPGTRLLVL.

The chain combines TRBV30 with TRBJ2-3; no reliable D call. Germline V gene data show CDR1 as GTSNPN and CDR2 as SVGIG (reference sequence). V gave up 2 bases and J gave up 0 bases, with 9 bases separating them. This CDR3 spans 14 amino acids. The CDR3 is CAWSSVTSTDTQYF. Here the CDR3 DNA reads TGTGCCTGGAGTTCTGTGACTAGCACAGATACGCAGTATTTT.

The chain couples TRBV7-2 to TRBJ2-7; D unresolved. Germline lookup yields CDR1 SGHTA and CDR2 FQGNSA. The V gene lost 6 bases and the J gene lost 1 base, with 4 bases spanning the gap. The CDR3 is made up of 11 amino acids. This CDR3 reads CASSPSYEQYF. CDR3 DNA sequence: TGTGCCAGCAGTCCATCCTACGAGCAGTACTTC.

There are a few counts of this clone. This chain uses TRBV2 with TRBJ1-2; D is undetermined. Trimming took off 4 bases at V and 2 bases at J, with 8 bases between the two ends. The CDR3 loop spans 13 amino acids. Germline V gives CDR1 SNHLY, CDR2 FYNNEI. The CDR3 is CASSGGQNYGYTF. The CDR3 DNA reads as TGTGCCAGCAGTGGTGGGCAGAACTATGGCTACACCTTC.

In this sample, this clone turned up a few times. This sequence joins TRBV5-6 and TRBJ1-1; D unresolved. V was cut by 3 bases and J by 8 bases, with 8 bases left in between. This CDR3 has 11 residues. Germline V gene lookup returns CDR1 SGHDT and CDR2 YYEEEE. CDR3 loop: CASSSAREAFF. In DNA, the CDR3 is TGTGCCAGCAGCTCGGCGAGGGAAGCTTTCTTT.

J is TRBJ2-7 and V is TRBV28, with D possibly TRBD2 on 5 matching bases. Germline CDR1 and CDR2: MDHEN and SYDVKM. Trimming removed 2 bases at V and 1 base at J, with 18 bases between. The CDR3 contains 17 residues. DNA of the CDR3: TGTGCCAGCAGTTTAGGTCAAAGGCTAGCTACATCCTACGAGCAGTACTTC. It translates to CASSLGQRLATSYEQYF.

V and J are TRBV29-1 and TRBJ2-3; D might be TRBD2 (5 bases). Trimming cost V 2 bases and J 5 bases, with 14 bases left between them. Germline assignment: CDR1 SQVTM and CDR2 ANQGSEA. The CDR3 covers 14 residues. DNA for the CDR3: TGCAGCGTTGAACTGAGGCTAGCTTTAGATACGCAGTATTTT. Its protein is CSVELRLALDTQYF.

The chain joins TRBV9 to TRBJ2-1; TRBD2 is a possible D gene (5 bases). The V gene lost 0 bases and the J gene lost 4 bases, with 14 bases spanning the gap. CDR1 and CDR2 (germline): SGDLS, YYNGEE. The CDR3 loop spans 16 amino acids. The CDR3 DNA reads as TGTGCCAGCAGCGTAGGTCTAGCATCTTCTTACAATGAGCAGTTCTTC. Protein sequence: CASSVGLASSYNEQFF. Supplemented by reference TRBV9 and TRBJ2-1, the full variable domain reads DSGVTQTPKHLITATGQRVTLRCSPRSGDLSVYWYQQSLDQGLQFLIQYYNGEERAKGNILERFSAQQFPDLHSELNLSSLELGDSALYFCASSVGLASSYNEQFFGPGTRLTVL.

Written as DNA, the CDR3 is TGTGCCAGCAGCCTGACTTATGGGAACACTGAAGCTTTCTTT. It specifies CASSLTYGNTEAFF. V is TRBV7-8 and J is TRBJ1-1; no definite D call. Germline V gene sequence: CDR1 SGHVS, CDR2 FQNEAQ. This CDR3 is built from 14 residues. V was clipped by 5 bases and J by 1 base, with 11 bases between them.